A single TCR beta chain is shown here with its context. This entry is derived from a study of shared clonotypes between healthy human individuals. Turning to the study itself: Three plates were used per donor for CD4 naive, three for CD4 memory, two for CD8 naive and one for CD8 memory.

Generated by immunoSEQ multiplex PCR, the TCRdb table keeps only in-frame clones and is missing some. The sample yields around 1,100,000 clones, approximately 75% seen once. The split of CD4+ cells yielded CD45RA+ naive and CD45RA-negative memory subsets. The V gene's germline CDR1 is MDHEN and CDR2 SYDVKM. The CDR3 is 15 residues long. V was trimmed by 5 bases and J by 0 bases, leaving 11 bases between them. The chain couples TRBV28 to TRBJ2-1; the D gene is possibly TRBD2 (5 bases). This clonotype was obtained from a man aged 18 to 30 in good health. Some clones in this sample may be carry-over from other donors' samples. Input material: memory CD4+ T cells from PBMCs. The sample's subset: CD45RA-negative fraction. CDR3 residues: CASSVPGSSYNEQFF. The CDR3 bases are TGTGCCAGCAGTGTCCCGGGGAGCTCCTACAATGAGCAGTTCTTC.